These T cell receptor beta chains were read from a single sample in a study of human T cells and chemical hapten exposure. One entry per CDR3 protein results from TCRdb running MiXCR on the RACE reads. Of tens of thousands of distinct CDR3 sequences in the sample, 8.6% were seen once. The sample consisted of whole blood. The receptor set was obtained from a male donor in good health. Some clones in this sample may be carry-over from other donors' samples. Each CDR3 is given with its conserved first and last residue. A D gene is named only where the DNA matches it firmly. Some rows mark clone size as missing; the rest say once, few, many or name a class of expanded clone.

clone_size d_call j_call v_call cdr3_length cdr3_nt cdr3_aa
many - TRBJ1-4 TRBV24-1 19 TGTGCCACCAGTGATTTTGGAGACAACACGATGGCGACTAATGAAAAACTGTTTTTT CATSDFGDNTMATNEKLFF
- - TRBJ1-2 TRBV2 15 TGTGCCAGCAGTCCTGGACTAAACCGTAACTATGGCTACACCTTC CASSPGLNRNYGYTF
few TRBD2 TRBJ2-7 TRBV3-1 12 TGTGCCAGCAGCCCAGGACTAGGCGAGCAGTACTTC CASSPGLGEQYF
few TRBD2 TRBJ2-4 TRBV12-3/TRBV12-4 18 TGTGCCAGCAGTTCGGGGTCGGGGGGGAGCCAGTCCAAAAACATTCAGTACTTC CASSSGSGGSQSKNIQYF
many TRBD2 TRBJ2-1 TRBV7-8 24 TGTGCCAGCAGCTTTAGACTCCTATCACCCCCTCCTGGGACTAGCGAGAGTATTAGGAATGAGCAGTTCTTC CASSFRLLSPPPGTSESIRNEQFF
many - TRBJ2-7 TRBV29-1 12 TGCAGCGTTGGCCGGGGTCGCTACGAGCAGTACTTC CSVGRGRYEQYF
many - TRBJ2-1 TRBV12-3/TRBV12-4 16 TGTGCCAGCAGTTTCGCCGGACGGGCTTGGGCCAATGAGCAGTTCTTC CASSFAGRAWANEQFF
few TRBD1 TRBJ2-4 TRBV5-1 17 TGCGCCAGCAGCTTGGAAGGACAGGGTGATACAAAAAACATTCAGTACTTC CASSLEGQGDTKNIQYF
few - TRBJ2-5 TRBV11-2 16 TGTGCCAGCAGCTTACCGGCGGTGCAGGGAAAAGAGACCCAGTACTTC CASSLPAVQGKETQYF
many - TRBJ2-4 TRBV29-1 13 TGCAGCGTTGAATCGAAGGGAGAAAACATTCAGTACTTC CSVESKGENIQYF
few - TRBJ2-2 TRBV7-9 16 TGTGCCAGCAGCCCTCCAGTAACGAAGAACACCGGGGAGCTGTTTTTT CASSPPVTKNTGELFF
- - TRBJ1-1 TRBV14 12 TGTGCCAGCAGCCTAAGGGGTGATGAAGCTTTCTTT CASSLRGDEAFF
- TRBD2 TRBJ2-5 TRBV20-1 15 TGCAGTGCTAGAGATCTCGTGGCGGGAGGGGAGACCCAGTACTTC CSARDLVAGGETQYF
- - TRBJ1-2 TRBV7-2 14 TGTGCCAGCAGCTTAAAACCCCCGACCTATGGCTACACCTTC CASSLKPPTYGYTF
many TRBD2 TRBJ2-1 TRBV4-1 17 TGCGCCAGCAGCCAAGAGAACCTAGCGGAGTCCTACAATGAGCAGTTCTTC CASSQENLAESYNEQFF
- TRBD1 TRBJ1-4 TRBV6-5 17 TGTGCCAGCAGTTACGGGGGACAGGGGGCGGCTAATGAAAAACTGTTTTTT CASSYGGQGAANEKLFF
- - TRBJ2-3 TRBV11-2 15 TGTGCCAGCAGCTTAGGACAACGGGACCCAGATACGCAGTATTTT CASSLGQRDPDTQYF
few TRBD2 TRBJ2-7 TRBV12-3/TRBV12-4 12 TGTGCCAGCAGTTTACTGAGGGAGGGGCAGTACTTC CASSLLREGQYF
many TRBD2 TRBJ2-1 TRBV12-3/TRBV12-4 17 TGTGCCAGCAGTTCCGCCGCTGGAATCGGGGGGAACAATGAGCAGTTCTTC CASSSAAGIGGNNEQFF
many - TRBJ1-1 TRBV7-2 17 TGTGCCAGCAGCTTAGTGGGCAGGGGAGCGGTGAACACTGAAGCTTTCTTT CASSLVGRGAVNTEAFF
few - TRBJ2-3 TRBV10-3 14 TGTGCCATCAGTGAGTCGAGTAGTCCAGATACGCAGTATTTT CAISESSSPDTQYF
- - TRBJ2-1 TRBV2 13 TGTGCCAGCAGTAACGGACTTATCAATGAGCAGTTCTTC CASSNGLINEQFF
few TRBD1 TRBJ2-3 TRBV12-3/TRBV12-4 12 TGTGCCAGCCGGACAGGGTCAGATACGCAGTATTTT CASRTGSDTQYF
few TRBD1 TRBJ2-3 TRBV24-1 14 TGTGCCACCTCCCAGGGACAGGGATCAGATACGCAGTATTTT CATSQGQGSDTQYF
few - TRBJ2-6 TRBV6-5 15 TGTGCCAGCAGTTATTCGGCCTCTGGGGCCAACGTCCTGACTTTC CASSYSASGANVLTF
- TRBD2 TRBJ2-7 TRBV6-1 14 TGTGCCAGCAGTGAACCGGGACTAGGATACGAGCAGTACTTC CASSEPGLGYEQYF
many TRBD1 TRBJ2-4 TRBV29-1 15 TGCAGCGTGAAGGACAGGGGAGTTTCGGTGAACATTCAGTACTTC CSVKDRGVSVNIQYF
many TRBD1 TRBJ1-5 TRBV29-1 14 TGCAGCGTAAACCGGGACAGGGGCAATCAGCCCCAGCATTTT CSVNRDRGNQPQHF
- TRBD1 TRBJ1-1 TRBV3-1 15 TGTACCAGCAGCCAATGGGCCGAACAGGGGAGTGAAGCTTTCTTT CTSSQWAEQGSEAFF
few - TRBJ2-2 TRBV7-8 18 TGTGCCAGCAGCTTAGATTGGTATGGTGGGAAGGACACCGGGGAGCTGTTTTTT CASSLDWYGGKDTGELFF
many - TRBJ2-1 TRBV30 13 TGTGCCTGGAGTGGGACCACTTTGTTTGAGCAGTTCTTC CAWSGTTLFEQFF
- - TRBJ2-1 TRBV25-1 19 TGTGCCAGCAGTGAATTAACACGGCCAAAAGTCCCCGGTAGCGGTGAGCAGTTCTTC CASSELTRPKVPGSGEQFF
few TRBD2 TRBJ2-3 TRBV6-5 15 TGTGCCAGCAGTGACGCGGCGGGGGGGCCAGATACGCAGTATTTT CASSDAAGGPDTQYF
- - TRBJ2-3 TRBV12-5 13 TGTGCTAGTGGTCCACCTAGCGCAGATACGCAGTATTTT CASGPPSADTQYF
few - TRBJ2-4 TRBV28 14 TGTGCCAGCAGTTCCAGACAGGCCAAAAACATTCAGTACTTC CASSSRQAKNIQYF
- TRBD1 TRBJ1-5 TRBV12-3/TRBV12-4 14 TGTGCCAGCAGCCCAGGACAGGGCATTCAGCCCCAGCATTTT CASSPGQGIQPQHF
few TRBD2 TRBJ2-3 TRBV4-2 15 TGTGCCAGCAGCCAAGAGCGGGGGGGCCCAGATACGCAGTATTTT CASSQERGGPDTQYF
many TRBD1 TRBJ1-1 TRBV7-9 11 TGTGCCAGCAGCTTAGCGGACAGGGCTTTCTTT CASSLADRAFF
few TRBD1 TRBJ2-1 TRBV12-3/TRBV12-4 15 TGTGCCAGCAGTCAGCGTACAGGGGCCCCCAATGAGCAGTTCTTC CASSQRTGAPNEQFF
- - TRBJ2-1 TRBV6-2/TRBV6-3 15 TGTGCCAGCAGTGAAACAGGGATTTCCTACAATGAGCAGTTCTTC CASSETGISYNEQFF
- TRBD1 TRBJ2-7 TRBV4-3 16 TGCGCCAGCAGCCAAGCCCGTGTCCAGGGGGCATGCGAGCAGTACTTC CASSQARVQGACEQYF
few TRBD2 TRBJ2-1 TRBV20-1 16 TGCAGTGCTAGGGTAGCGGGCCTTTTATATTACAATGAGCAGTTCTTC CSARVAGLLYYNEQFF
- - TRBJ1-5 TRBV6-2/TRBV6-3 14 TGTGCCAGCAGTTACGACACCTCAAATCAGCCCCAGCATTTT CASSYDTSNQPQHF
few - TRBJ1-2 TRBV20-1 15 TGCAGTGCTAGAGTAGAGGACATCTCAAACTATGGCTACACCTTC CSARVEDISNYGYTF
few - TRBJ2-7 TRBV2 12 TGTGCCAGCAGGGACGACAGCTACGAGCAGTACTTC CASRDDSYEQYF
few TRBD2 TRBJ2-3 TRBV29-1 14 TGCAGCATCCGACTAGCGGGAGCCCCAGATACGCAGTATTTT CSIRLAGAPDTQYF
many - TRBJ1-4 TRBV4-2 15 TGTGCCAGCAGCCAAGACCACCTCGAATCGGAGCAACTGTTTTTT CASSQDHLESEQLFF
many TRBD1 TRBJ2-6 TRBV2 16 TGTGCCATACGGGACAGGGTTTTGTCTGGGGCCAACGTCCTGACTTTC CAIRDRVLSGANVLTF